This T cell receptor (beta chain) is from a study of cytotoxic CD8 clonotypes in ibrutinib-treated CLL. About the study: Responses: approximately 24 partial, 2 complete; after median roughly 68 months, roughly 15 stayed remitted, some 12 progressed.

After removal of 0 bases from V and 6 bases from J, the junction contained 8 bases not matched to a gene. CDR3 size: 16 residues. Germline V gene lookup returns CDR1 PRHDT and CDR2 FYEKMQ (reference sequence). Produced via immunoSEQ multiplex PCR; TCRdb's table is partial and in-frame only. The table shows fewer than 90,000 clones, with 70% to 90% occurring only once. V is TRBV13 and J is TRBJ2-1, with 7 nucleotides matching TRBD2. The sequencing here drew on PBMCs, taken before ibrutinib treatment. The clonotype originates from a human donor with chronic lymphocytic leukemia. CDR3 nucleotides: TGTGCCAGCAGCTTAGGTGACGCGGGAGTACTCAATGAGCAGTTCTTC. Amino acid sequence: CASSLGDAGVLNEQFF.